This T cell receptor beta chain was captured by sequencing in a study of blood T cell repertoires in COVID-19. Study at large: Collection of acute and convalescent COVID-19 samples took place in the United States, Italy and Spain. PBMCs, B-cell-depleted T cells, or T cells were the source of the cDNA or gDNA that made up the material.

CDR3 size: 13 residues. V dropped 0 bases and J dropped 12; count of bases not matched to a gene: 2. Germline loops: CDR1 LGHNA, CDR2 YNFKEQ. Per the original data handling: Estimates of nucleated cell counts were drawn from the amplification of reference gene primers. The assay was immunoSEQ multiplex PCR, and TCRdb's table has in-frame clones only and misses some. That table furnishes V, J and clone size, whereas the DNA furnished D and trimming. The table has about 75,000 clones, roughly 87% seen once. The chain has TRBV4-2 and TRBJ2-6; 7 nucleotides line up with TRBD2. Source material: peripheral blood. This sequence was found in a woman aged 50 to 60 with acute or convalescent COVID-19. In DNA, the CDR3 is TGTGCCAGCAGCCAAGACGGGGGGAGCGTCCTGACTTTC. This sequence encodes CASSQDGGSVLTF.